Listed below are T cell receptor beta chains from one sample, sequenced in a study of shared clonotypes between healthy human individuals. Produced via immunoSEQ multiplex PCR; TCRdb's table is partial and in-frame only. The table records roughly 2.2 million clones, 85% to 95% of them present only once. Sequenced sample: naive CD4+ T cells from PBMCs. The receptors were gathered from a young man in good health. Some clones in this sample may be carry-over from other donors' samples. CDR3s include the opening cysteine and the closing phenylalanine or tryptophan. The D gene is left open where the match is weak.

D | V | CDR3
NA | TRBV5-1 | CASSLSSGTTGEQYF
NA | TRBV4-3 | CASSQEVGLPYNEQFF
NA | TRBV28 | CASRLGGPLTYEQYF
TRBD2 | TRBV28 | CAIFSIAGDRYNEQFF
NA | TRBV2 | CASILLQDYNEQFF
TRBD2 | TRBV5-6 | CASSLTLAGEEAKETQYF
TRBD1 | TRBV10-3 | CATRGQGWAYEQYF
NA | TRBV6-5 | CASSVNSVGGEQYF
NA | TRBV7-3 | CASSLRGIPWETQYF
NA | TRBV6-1 | CASSALAGASNQPQHF